These 14 T cell receptor beta chains were sequenced from one sample in a study of CD8 T cells in Susac syndrome. A quantity of about 0.5 to 1 ug RNA underwent reverse transcription using random hexamers. TCRdb independently ran MiXCR on the immunoSEQ multiplex PCR reads; one entry per CDR3 protein. The sample records 180,000 or so distinct CDR3 sequences, just under 95% being singletons. The source material was CD4+ T cells from PBMCs. The receptors were sampled from a human donor in good health.

CDR3 region: CSASPTPGSTDTQYF. CDR3 bases: TGCAGTGCTAGCCCCACACCCGGGAGCACAGATACGCAGTATTTT. The chain recombines TRBV20-1 with TRBJ2-3; D not certain. CDR3 length equals 15 residues. Per germline, CDR1 DFQATT and CDR2 SNEGSKA (reference sequence). Trimming removed 3 bases from V and 0 bases from J, with 13 bases in between.

The chain uses TRBV30 and TRBJ1-1, with 7 bases that match TRBD1. Germline CDR1 reads GTSNPN; CDR2 reads SVGIG (reference sequence). Trimming cost V 6 bases and J 0 bases; bases outside gene matches: 10. CDR3 length: 15 amino acids. The CDR3 reads CACLRGRIMNTEAFF. CDR3 bases: TGTGCCTGCCTAAGGGGGCGAATCATGAACACTGAAGCTTTCTTT.

The gene calls are TRBV5-8 and TRBJ1-5; D ambiguous. Germline-derived CDR1 and CDR2 are SGHTS and YDEGEE. V gave up 1 base and J gave up 5 bases, with 13 bases separating them. The CDR3 runs to 15 residues. CDR3 region: CASSLRGSGYQPQHF. As DNA, the CDR3 is TGTGCCAGCAGCTTGCGGGGAAGTGGGTATCAGCCCCAGCATTTT.

The CDR3 region has the DNA TGTGCCAGCAGTATTGCAGCAGATACGCAGTATTTT. It is translated as CASSIAADTQYF. The chain employs TRBV25-1 and TRBJ2-3; unclear D gene. CDR3 length: 12 amino acids. The V gene lost 5 bases and the J gene lost 4 bases, with 7 bases spanning the gap. Germline assignment: CDR1 MGHDK and CDR2 SYGVNS.

The chain combines TRBV20-1 with TRBJ1-2; 10 bases match TRBD1. The CDR3 extends over 13 amino acids. CDR1 is DFQATT, CDR2 SNEGSKA, per germline (reference sequence). V was pared by 5 bases and J by 5 bases, with 5 bases of the junction left unmatched. In DNA, the CDR3 is TGCAGTGCTGGACAGGGGGACCGTTATGGCTACACCTTC. Translation: CSAGQGDRYGYTF.

This chain links TRBV11-2 with TRBJ2-5; possibly TRBD1 or TRBD2 for D (5 bases each). CDR3 length: 13 residues. V was trimmed by 3 bases and J by 5 bases, leaving 10 bases between them. The V gene's germline CDR1 is SGHAT and CDR2 FQNNGV. The CDR3 DNA reads TGTGCCAGCAGCTTCGGGGCCTCGGAGACCCAGTACTTC. Its translation is CASSFGASETQYF.

J is TRBJ2-7 and V is TRBV7-9; TRBD1 or TRBD2 may be the D gene (5 bases each). V lost 5 bases, J lost 3 bases, and 17 bases lay in between. Germline loops: CDR1 SEHNR, CDR2 FQNEAQ (reference sequence). The CDR3 sequence is 15 residues long. The CDR3 loop reads CASSPRGPVGYEQYF. As DNA, the CDR3 is TGTGCCAGCAGCCCCCGGGGCCCGGTGGGCTACGAGCAGTACTTC.

V gene TRBV5-1 combines with J gene TRBJ2-1, with 15 bases fitting TRBD2. CDR1 and CDR2 (germline): SGHRS, YFSETQ. The V gene end was trimmed by 4 bases and the J gene end by 13 bases; junction bases not matched to a gene: 6. This CDR3 contains 14 residues. Here the CDR3 reads CASSAGTSGGPQFF. The CDR3 DNA reads TGCGCCAGCAGCGCCGGGACTAGCGGGGGGCCTCAGTTCTTC.

The chain recombines TRBV6-5 with TRBJ2-3; no definite D call. The V and J ends lost 2 bases and 0 bases respectively, with 6 bases between them. CDR3 length: 14 residues. CDR1 is MNHEY and CDR2 is SVGAGI in the germline V gene. CDR3 nucleotide sequence: TGTGCCAGCAGTTACGCGGACAGCACAGATACGCAGTATTTT. It translates to CASSYADSTDTQYF.

The V gene is TRBV27, the J gene TRBJ2-1, with D unclear. CDR3 length: 13 residues. CDR1 and CDR2 from the germline V gene are MNHEY and SMNVEV (reference sequence). Deletions cut 2 bases from V and 4 bases from J, with 6 bases between. For the CDR3, the DNA is TGTGCCAGCAGTTTACGGCCTTACAATGAGCAGTTCTTC. The encoded protein is CASSLRPYNEQFF.

The rearrangement links TRBV29-1 to TRBJ2-7, with D possibly matching TRBD2 (6 bases). CDR3 length equals 15 residues. With 6 bases removed from V and 7 bases from J, the gap between germline ends came to 25 bases. Per germline, CDR1 SQVTM and CDR2 ANQGSEA. DNA for the CDR3: TGCAGCGTGAGCCTCTTCGAGACCCCCCGGGGGGAGCAGTACTTC. It yields the protein CSVSLFETPRGEQYF.

The chain employs TRBV29-1 and TRBJ2-2; D may be TRBD1 (6 bases). Germline V lookup: CDR1 SQVTM, CDR2 ANQGSEA. This CDR3 spans 13 amino acids. Trimming pared 4 bases from V and 2 bases from J, leaving 8 bases between. CDR3 bases: TGCAGCGTTGGGACAGCTAACACCGGGGAGCTGTTTTTT. Amino acids: CSVGTANTGELFF.

V and J are TRBV20-1 and TRBJ1-1; weak D call: TRBD1 (6 bases). The CDR3 length is 15 residues. Between the trimmed V and J ends, which lost 3 bases and 0 bases, there was a span of 14 bases. Germline V gene sequence: CDR1 DFQATT, CDR2 SNEGSKA (reference sequence). Written as DNA, the CDR3 is TGCAGTGCTAGGGATGGACAGAGATTGAACACTGAAGCTTTCTTT. Translation: CSARDGQRLNTEAFF.

This chain uses TRBV18 with TRBJ1-5; D is ambiguous. V lost 1 base, J lost 0 bases, and 7 bases lay in between. Germline assignment: CDR1 KGHSH and CDR2 LQKENI. The CDR3 totals 15 residues. CDR3: CASSPQPYSNQPQHF. CDR3 coding DNA: TGTGCCAGCTCACCACAGCCCTATAGCAATCAGCCCCAGCATTTT.